Below are 16 T cell receptor beta chains sequenced from a single sample in a study of control samples from healthy donors and cancer patients. The assay was immunoSEQ multiplex PCR, and TCRdb's table has in-frame clones only and misses some. This table holds 350,000 to 450,000 clones, 90% found once. The sample consisted of PBMCs. These receptors were obtained from a man between 40 and 49 years old with head and neck cancer.

The chain carries TRBV9 and TRBJ2-1, with 8 bases that match TRBD2. The CDR3 is 16 amino acids. Germline values: CDR1 SGDLS, CDR2 YYNGEE. Unmatched junction bases numbered 5, after V lost 1 base and J lost 2 bases. The CDR3 here is CASSVWSAGAYNEQFF. CDR3 in DNA: TGTGCCAGCAGCGTATGGTCAGCGGGGGCCTACAATGAGCAGTTCTTC.

This sequence joins TRBV19 and TRBJ2-2; 14 bases fit TRBD2. The V and J ends lost 5 bases and 6 bases, in that order; junction bases with no gene match: 8. The CDR3 is 17 residues long. Looked up from germline, CDR1 is LNHDA and CDR2 is SQIVND (reference sequence). In DNA, the CDR3 is TGTGCCAGTAGTCAGGGACTAGCGGGGGCCCTCGCCGGGGAGCTGTTTTTT. This encodes CASSQGLAGALAGELFF.

This chain uses TRBV5-1 with TRBJ1-4; TRBD1 might be the D (6 bases). CDR3 length equals 16 residues. Between the trimmed V and J ends, which lost 2 bases and 5 bases, there was a span of 16 bases. Germline-derived CDR1 and CDR2 are SGHRS and YFSETQ. The CDR3 region has the DNA TGCGCCAGCAGCTTAGTTCGAAGGGGGGTGAATGAAAAACTGTTTTTT. Protein: CASSLVRRGVNEKLFF. The whole variable domain, filled in from reference TRBV5-1 and TRBJ1-4, reads KAGVTQTPRYLIKTRGQQVTLSCSPISGHRSVSWYQQTPGQGLQFLFEYFSETQRNKGNFPGRFSGRQFSNSRSEMNVSTLELGDSALYLCASSLVRRGVNEKLFFGSGTQLSVL.

V is TRBV6-4 and J is TRBJ2-2, with TRBD1 as a possible D gene (5 bases). Trimming removed 2 bases at V and 2 bases at J, with 15 bases between. CDR3 length: 17 residues. The germline gives CDR1 MRHNA, CDR2 SNTAGT. CDR3 sequence (DNA): TGTGCCAGCAGTGACCCGGCCCAGGGTCTCAACACCGGGGAGCTGTTTTTT. Translated: CASSDPAQGLNTGELFF.

The J gene is TRBJ1-2, the V gene TRBV6-5; D might be TRBD1 (6 bases). This CDR3 is built from 15 residues. The germline gives CDR1 MNHEY, CDR2 SVGAGI. Trimming removed 5 bases from V and 8 bases from J, with 21 bases in between. This CDR3 is CASSLLAGGDGGYTF. CDR3 nucleotide sequence: TGTGCCAGCAGTCTCCTGGCGGGGGGCGACGGCGGCTACACCTTC.

The V gene is TRBV28, the J gene TRBJ2-7, with D perhaps given as TRBD1 or TRBD2 (5 bases each). Trimming took off 5 bases at V and 4 bases at J, with 18 bases between the two ends. Germline V gives CDR1 MDHEN, CDR2 SYDVKM. This CDR3 has 15 amino acids. In DNA form, the CDR3 reads TGTGCCAGCAGTCGGCTCCAGGGACGGAGGTACGAGCAGTACTTC. This translates into CASSRLQGRRYEQYF.

This rearrangement joins TRBV29-1 to TRBJ1-1; D gene uncertain. The V gene lost 7 bases and the J gene lost 5 bases, with 8 bases spanning the gap. CDR1 and CDR2 (germline): SQVTM, ANQGSEA. This CDR3 is 10 amino acids long. The CDR3: CSAAWTEAFF. DNA of the CDR3: TGCAGCGCCGCGTGGACTGAAGCTTTCTTT.

The chain couples TRBV7-2 to TRBJ2-7, with TRBD2 matching over 7 bases. Trimming removed 0 bases from V and 1 base from J; junction bases left unmatched: 3. CDR1 and CDR2 from the germline V gene are SGHTA and FQGNSA. The CDR3 has 15 residues. CDR3 residues: CASSLAGDYSYEQYF. CDR3 nucleotides: TGTGCCAGCAGCTTAGCGGGGGACTATTCCTACGAGCAGTACTTC.

This clone was counted between two and nine times. V and J are TRBV6-5 and TRBJ1-2; D not resolved. The ends were cut back, 0 bases at V and 4 bases at J, with 15 bases in the middle. The CDR3 contains 16 residues. The V gene's germline CDR1 is MNHEY and CDR2 SVGAGI. CDR3 sequence: CASSYSGISPGYGYTF. In DNA, the CDR3 is TGTGCCAGCAGTTACTCCGGGATCTCACCGGGCTATGGCTACACCTTC.

As for this clone: The sample carries other DNA sequences with the same CDR3. CDR3 sequence (DNA): TGTGCCAGCAGTCGCGGGGGGAGCTCCTACAATGAGCAGTTCTTC. It yields the protein CASSRGGSSYNEQFF. The J gene is TRBJ2-1, the V gene TRBV27; 8 bases are shared with TRBD2. This CDR3 is 15 amino acids long. Germline values: CDR1 MNHEY, CDR2 SMNVEV (reference sequence). V dropped 5 bases and J dropped 0; count of bases not matched to a gene: 3.

This chain joins TRBV30 and TRBJ2-5; TRBD2 agrees at 8 bases. The ends lost 0 bases at V and 4 bases at J; junction bases unmatched: 7. This CDR3 is 15 amino acids long. In germline, CDR1 is GTSNPN, CDR2 SVGIG (reference sequence). The CDR3 is CAWSVLRGEGETQYF. CDR3 DNA: TGTGCCTGGAGTGTATTGCGGGGGGAAGGAGAGACCCAGTACTTC.

Points on this clone: A read error may produce the germline difference seen at one junction end. V and J are TRBV7-3 and TRBJ1-1; D is possibly TRBD1 (5 bases). This CDR3 has 14 amino acids. Per the germline V gene, CDR1 is SGHTA and CDR2 is FQGTGA. CDR3 in DNA: TGTGCCAGCAGCTTAACCTCCAGGGTAGACGGTCTCCTCTTT. Translating gives CASSLTSRVDGLLF.

The DNA of the CDR3 is TGTGCCAGCAGCGGTGACACCACTGAAGCTTTCTTT. Protein product: CASSGDTTEAFF. The chain couples TRBV5-6 to TRBJ1-1, with no clear D. V lost 4 bases to trimming and J lost 4 bases, with 8 bases between them. The CDR3 is 12 residues long. Germline lookup yields CDR1 SGHDT and CDR2 YYEEEE.

The chain is built from TRBV9 and TRBJ2-7; the D call may be TRBD1 or TRBD2 (5 bases each). CDR1 is SGDLS, CDR2 YYNGEE, per germline. The CDR3 covers 14 residues. The V gene lost 3 bases and the J gene lost 6 bases, with 16 bases spanning the gap. CDR3 sequence (DNA): TGTGCCAGCAGCGAGGGGACGGCGGCCCCCGAGCAGTACTTC. Amino acids: CASSEGTAAPEQYF.

The chain links TRBV5-4 to TRBJ2-7, with 8 bases fitting TRBD1. Per germline, CDR1 SGHNT and CDR2 YYREEE (reference sequence). Germline trimming cut 4 bases from V and 3 bases from J; bases unmatched to any gene: 0. This CDR3 region has 12 residues. The CDR3 loop is CASSGTGYEQYF. The CDR3 DNA reads TGTGCCAGCAGCGGGACAGGCTACGAGCAGTACTTC.

This rearrangement joins TRBV15 to TRBJ1-4; the D is unclear. Germline assignment: CDR1 LNHNV and CDR2 YYDKDF (reference sequence). Trimming pared 3 bases from V and 0 bases from J, leaving 11 bases between. The CDR3 has 16 residues. In nucleotides, the CDR3 is TGTGCCACCAGCAGTACCCAATTTGCAACTAATGAAAAACTGTTTTTT. It is translated as CATSSTQFATNEKLFF. The full variable domain, with the rest looked up from reference TRBV15 and TRBJ1-4, is DAMVIQNPRYQVTQFGKPVTLSCSQTLNHNVMYWYQQKSSQAPKLLFHYYDKDFNNEADTPDNFQSRRPNTSFCFLDIRSPGLGDTAMYLCATSSTQFATNEKLFFGSGTQLSVL.